These 16 T cell receptor beta chains came from one sample sequenced in a study of cytomegalovirus exposure and HLA in healthy donors. PCR was performed using 60 Vbeta and 13 Jbeta primers. The table came from immunoSEQ multiplex PCR; TCRdb's copy has only in-frame clones and leaves some out. The sample lists roughly 150,000 clones, roughly 80% seen once, with about 2% in the top ten. Sequencing was carried out using PBMCs. These receptors originate from a man aged 25 to 45 in good health and CMV-seronegative.

The V and J genes are TRBV18 and TRBJ2-7; D might be TRBD1 (6 bases). Trimming removed 5 bases from V and 3 bases from J, with 8 bases in between. The CDR3 extends over 12 amino acids. CDR1 KGHSH and CDR2 LQKENI come from the germline V gene. CDR3 sequence (DNA): TGTGCCAGCTCAACAGGGAGCTACGAGCAGTACTTC. This encodes CASSTGSYEQYF.

This clone appeared a few times. The chain's CDR3 is CSVEGTRGTEAFF. CDR3 nucleotides: TGCAGCGTTGAAGGGACCAGGGGCACTGAAGCTTTCTTT. The rearrangement joins TRBV29-1 to TRBJ1-1; possible D gene TRBD1, 6 bases. There are 13 residues in the CDR3. The V and J ends lost 1 base and 4 bases respectively, with 10 bases between them. CDR1 is SQVTM, CDR2 ANQGSEA, per germline.

The rearrangement joins TRBV7-9 to TRBJ2-5, with 8 nucleotides matching TRBD1. This CDR3 contains 12 residues. The V gene end was trimmed by 5 bases and the J gene end by 7 bases; junction bases not matched to a gene: 3. Germline lookup yields CDR1 SEHNR and CDR2 FQNEAQ (reference sequence). CDR3 loop: CASSPDRGTQYF. The CDR3 bases are TGTGCCAGCAGCCCTGACAGGGGGACCCAGTACTTC.

The chain links TRBV25-1 to TRBJ2-1; weak D call: TRBD2 (5 bases). Per germline, CDR1 MGHDK and CDR2 SYGVNS. Deletions cut 0 bases from V and 4 bases from J, with 7 bases between. The CDR3 has 14 amino acids. CDR3 in amino acids: CASSEYRGYNEQFF. The CDR3 DNA reads as TGTGCCAGCAGTGAATACCGCGGGTACAATGAGCAGTTCTTC.

V gene TRBV6-1 combines with J gene TRBJ2-1, with D maybe TRBD1 (6 bases). CDR1 is MNHNS and CDR2 is SASEGT in the germline V gene. V lost 7 bases to trimming and J lost 5 bases, with 18 bases between them. The length of the CDR3 is 15 residues. The CDR3 DNA reads TGTGCCAGCATTGTCGAGGACAGCTGGAACAATGAGCAGTTCTTC. Amino acid sequence: CASIVEDSWNNEQFF.

This rearrangement joins TRBV7-8 to TRBJ2-1; 11 bases align to TRBD1. Germline trimming cut 0 bases from V and 6 bases from J; bases unmatched to any gene: 4. Germline V gene lookup returns CDR1 SGHVS and CDR2 FQNEAQ. The CDR3 totals 16 residues. CDR3 nucleotide sequence: TGTGCCAGCAGCTTAGCCCGGGACAGGGGGACCAATGAGCAGTTCTTC. This translates into CASSLARDRGTNEQFF. The whole variable domain, filled in from reference TRBV7-8 and TRBJ2-1, reads GAGVSQSPRYKVAKRGQDVALRCDPISGHVSLFWYQQALGQGPEFLTYFQNEAQLDKSGLPSDRFFAERPEGSVSTLKIQRTQQEDSAVYLCASSLARDRGTNEQFFGPGTRLTVL.

As for this clone: This CDR3 is also generated by other DNA sequences in the sample. J is TRBJ2-5 and V is TRBV29-1; 12 bases line up with TRBD2. Trimming removed 0 bases from V and 4 bases from J; junction bases left unmatched: 6. The CDR3 totals 16 residues. Germline V lookup: CDR1 SQVTM, CDR2 ANQGSEA. The CDR3 DNA sequence: TGCAGCGTTGAAGATGTGGTACTAGCGGGAGGAGAGACCCAGTACTTC. Translation gives CSVEDVVLAGGETQYF.

The CDR3 reads CASRRENTGELFF. The CDR3 bases are TGTGCCAGCAGAAGAGAGAACACCGGGGAGCTGTTTTTT. The genes are TRBV6-1 and TRBJ2-2; D remains ambiguous. The CDR3 has 13 amino acids. The germline V gene encodes CDR1 MNHNS and CDR2 SASEGT. V was clipped by 6 bases and J by 1 base, with 6 bases between them.

Note on this clone: Other nucleotide sequences from this sample produce the same CDR3. The chain links TRBV15 to TRBJ2-5; a possible D gene is TRBD1 (6 bases). The CDR3 loop spans 13 amino acids. Trimming removed 1 base from V and 5 bases from J, with 8 bases in between. Germline V gene sequence: CDR1 LNHNV, CDR2 YYDKDF (reference sequence). The CDR3 region is CATSRGGQETQYF. The CDR3 DNA reads TGTGCCACCAGCAGAGGGGGGCAGGAGACCCAGTACTTC. The whole variable domain, remainder taken from reference TRBV15 and TRBJ2-5, is DAMVIQNPRYQVTQFGKPVTLSCSQTLNHNVMYWYQQKSSQAPKLLFHYYDKDFNNEADTPDNFQSRRPNTSFCFLDIRSPGLGDTAMYLCATSRGGQETQYFGPGTRLLVL.

This clone showed up just once. This chain links TRBV28 with TRBJ2-1; D gene unclear. The germline V gene encodes CDR1 MDHEN and CDR2 SYDVKM. The CDR3 runs to 14 residues. V lost 1 base, J lost 0 bases, and 4 bases lay in between. CDR3 region: CASSLYSSYNEQFF. The CDR3 DNA reads as TGTGCCAGCAGTTTATACTCCTCCTACAATGAGCAGTTCTTC.

This clone has just a few counts. The rearrangement links TRBV6-5 to TRBJ1-2; possible D gene TRBD1, 6 bases. Germline loops: CDR1 MNHEY, CDR2 SVGAGI. The CDR3 is made up of 13 amino acids. With 6 bases removed from V and 7 bases from J, the gap between germline ends came to 15 bases. CDR3 in amino acids: CASRLQGAGGYTF. CDR3 in DNA: TGTGCCAGCAGGTTACAGGGAGCCGGTGGCTACACCTTC.

This clone was seen a single time. The CDR3 nucleotides are TGTGCCAGCAGTTCGGGAGTCCAGGTCTTCGAGCAGTACTTC. Protein sequence: CASSSGVQVFEQYF. This chain joins TRBV28 and TRBJ2-7, with a tentative D call TRBD2 (6 bases). The CDR3 spans 14 residues. Between the trimmed V and J ends, which lost 4 bases and 6 bases, there was a span of 16 bases. Germline V gene lookup returns CDR1 MDHEN and CDR2 SYDVKM.

Remarks on this clone: One junction end does not reproduce the germline sequence, and a read error may be involved. The V and J genes are TRBV7-9 and TRBJ2-1; 12 positions match TRBD2. The CDR3 has 14 residues. Looked up from germline, CDR1 is SEHNR and CDR2 is FQNEAQ (reference sequence). This CDR3 is CSSSPGLAGVEQFF. The CDR3 nucleotides read TGTTCCAGCAGCCCGGGACTAGCGGGTGTCGAGCAGTTCTTC.

J is TRBJ2-1 and V is TRBV5-6; no firm D call. Looked up from germline, CDR1 is SGHDT and CDR2 is YYEEEE. The CDR3 has 12 amino acids. Deletions cut 1 base from V and 10 bases from J, with 9 bases between. The chain's CDR3 is CASSLNSLEQFF. The DNA for the CDR3 is TGTGCCAGCAGCTTGAACTCCCTAGAGCAGTTCTTC. Together with reference TRBV5-6 and TRBJ2-1, the CDR3 gives the full variable domain: DAGVTQSPTHLIKTRGQQVTLRCSPKSGHDTVSWYQQALGQGPQFIFQYYEEEERQRGNFPDRFSGHQFPNYSSELNVNALLLGDSALYLCASSLNSLEQFFGPGTRLTVL.

The chain recombines TRBV11-2 with TRBJ2-7, with D tentatively TRBD1 (7 bases). The ends were cut back, 5 bases at V and 5 bases at J, with 10 bases in the middle. This CDR3 comprises 12 residues. Per the germline V gene, CDR1 is SGHAT and CDR2 is FQNNGV. In DNA form, the CDR3 reads TGTGCCAGCAGCATCAGGGGGGACGAGCAGTACTTC. Translating gives CASSIRGDEQYF.

The chain is built from TRBV11-2 and TRBJ2-2; TRBD2 matches 8 bases. Germline loops: CDR1 SGHAT, CDR2 FQNNGV. V lost 10 bases to trimming and J lost 7 bases; unmatched junction nucleotides: 14. The CDR3 has 15 residues. This chain's CDR3 is CATIGGPSGFGELFF. The CDR3 nucleotides are TGTGCCACCATTGGGGGACCTAGCGGGTTCGGGGAGCTGTTTTTT.